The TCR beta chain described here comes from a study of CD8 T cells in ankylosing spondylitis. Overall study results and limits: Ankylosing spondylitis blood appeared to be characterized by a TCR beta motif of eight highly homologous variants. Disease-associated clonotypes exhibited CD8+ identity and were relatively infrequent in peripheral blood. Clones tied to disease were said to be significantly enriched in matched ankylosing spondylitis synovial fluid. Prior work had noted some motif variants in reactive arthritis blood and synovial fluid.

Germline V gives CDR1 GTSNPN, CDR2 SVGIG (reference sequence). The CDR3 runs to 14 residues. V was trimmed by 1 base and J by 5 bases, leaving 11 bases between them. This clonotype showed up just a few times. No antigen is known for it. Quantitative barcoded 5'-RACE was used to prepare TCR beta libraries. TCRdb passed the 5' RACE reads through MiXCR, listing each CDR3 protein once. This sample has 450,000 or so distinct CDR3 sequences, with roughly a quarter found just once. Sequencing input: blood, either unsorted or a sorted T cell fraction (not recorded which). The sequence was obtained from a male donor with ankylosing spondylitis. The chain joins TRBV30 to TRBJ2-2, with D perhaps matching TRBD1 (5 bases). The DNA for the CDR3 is TGTGCCTGGAGTGCAGGGTTTAATACCGGGGAGCTGTTTTTT. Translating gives CAWSAGFNTGELFF.